This is a list of T cell receptor beta chains from one sample in a study of blood T cell repertoires in COVID-19. Repertoires were generated with immunoSEQ multiplex PCR, while TCRdb's copy carries only in-frame clones and drops some. The sample holds about 180,000 clones, just over 85% seen once. The sample comprised peripheral blood. These receptor sequences come from a man aged 50-60 years with active or convalescent COVID-19. CDR3s include the opening cysteine and the closing phenylalanine or tryptophan. A D gene is named only where the DNA matches it firmly. Only part of the rows carry a size: once, few, many, or a class if the clone is expanded.

.	TRBV5-1	TRBD2	TRBJ2-1	CASSLYGTSNNEQFF	TGCGCCAGCAGCTTGTATGGGACTAGCAACAATGAGCAGTTCTTC
.	TRBV20-1	TRBD1	TRBJ1-2	CSAIDWTGRYGYTF	TGCAGTGCTATTGACTGGACAGGCCGGTATGGCTACACCTTC
.	TRBV12-3/TRBV12-4	.	TRBJ2-7	CASTHNRDYEQYF	TGTGCCAGCACCCATAACAGGGATTACGAGCAGTACTTC
.	TRBV11-2	.	TRBJ2-7	CASSTRRDLDYEQYF	TGTGCCAGCAGCACACGCCGGGACTTAGACTACGAGCAGTACTTC
.	TRBV19	.	TRBJ2-1	CASKGGLVDEQFF	TGTGCCAGTAAGGGGGGGCTCGTGGATGAGCAGTTCTTC
.	TRBV6-6	TRBD1	TRBJ1-1	CASSYVAGGVTEAFF	TGTGCCAGCAGTTACGTGGCAGGGGGCGTCACTGAAGCTTTCTTT
.	TRBV19	TRBD1	TRBJ2-1	CASNRQGTYNEQFF	TGTGCCAGTAACCGACAGGGAACTTACAATGAGCAGTTCTTC
.	TRBV7-7	TRBD2	TRBJ2-2	CASSPDSGGVNTGELFF	TGTGCCAGCAGCCCAGACAGCGGGGGGGTGAACACCGGGGAGCTGTTTTTT
once	TRBV2	TRBD1	TRBJ1-2	CASSSGQDYGYTF	TGTGCCAGCAGTTCTGGACAGGACTATGGCTACACCTTC
.	TRBV24-1	TRBD1	TRBJ1-5	CATSEGTGGEQPQHF	TGTGCCACCAGTGAAGGGACAGGGGGAGAACAGCCCCAGCATTTT
once	TRBV5-1	.	TRBJ2-2	CASSLESLSGELFF	TGCGCCAGCAGCTTGGAGAGTCTATCCGGGGAGCTGTTTTTT
.	TRBV12-3/TRBV12-4	TRBD1	TRBJ1-5	CASRLGQNQPQHF	TGTGCCAGCAGATTGGGACAGAATCAGCCCCAGCATTTT
.	TRBV18	.	TRBJ1-1	CASSPPGLTAEAFF	TGTGCCAGCTCACCACCGGGACTAACGGCTGAAGCTTTCTTT
.	TRBV6-1	TRBD1	TRBJ1-4	CASSEGPPTGAGEKLFF	TGTGCCAGCAGTGAGGGCCCACCGACAGGGGCCGGTGAAAAACTGTTTTTT
.	TRBV20-1	TRBD1	TRBJ1-1	CSASQGGRTEAFF	TGCAGTGCTAGTCAGGGGGGAAGGACTGAAGCTTTCTTT
once	TRBV11-2	.	TRBJ2-7	CASSLVAGSRSYEQYF	TGTGCCAGCAGCTTAGTTGCCGGGTCTAGATCCTACGAGCAGTACTTC
.	TRBV3-1/TRBV3-2	.	TRBJ2-5	CASPTGCLAPEETQYF	TGTGCCAGCCCTACGGGTTGTTTAGCGCCGGAAGAGACCCAGTACTTC
once	TRBV28	TRBD1	TRBJ1-1	CASRLPGTGYTEAFF	TGTGCCAGCAGACTACCCGGGACAGGGTACACTGAAGCTTTCTTT
.	TRBV14	.	TRBJ1-2	CASSHPLGWELWVKPNYGYTF	TGTGCCAGCAGCCACCCCCTGGGATGGGAGCTTTGGGTAAAACCTAACTATGGCTACACCTTC
.	TRBV30	TRBD1	TRBJ1-2	CAWSVADRGFSGYTF	TGTGCCTGGAGTGTGGCGGACAGGGGGTTTAGTGGCTACACCTTC
.	TRBV6-2/TRBV6-3	TRBD2	TRBJ2-3	CASSYSIPGWTSIADTQYF	TGTGCCAGCAGTTACTCGATTCCAGGTTGGACTAGCATTGCAGATACGCAGTATTTT
.	TRBV30	.	TRBJ1-5	CAWSNQGVGYQPQHF	TGTGCCTGGAGTAACCAAGGGGTTGGGTATCAGCCCCAGCATTTT
.	TRBV4-1	TRBD2	TRBJ2-7	CASSQEGGYEQYF	TGCGCCAGCAGCCAAGAGGGGGGGTACGAGCAGTACTTC
.	TRBV7-7	TRBD2	TRBJ2-1	CASSPKGLAAYNEQFF	TGTGCCAGCAGCCCAAAGGGACTAGCGGCCTACAATGAGCAGTTCTTC
.	TRBV5-1	.	TRBJ1-1	CASSSGVRNTEAFF	TGCGCCAGCAGCTCAGGTGTCCGGAACACTGAAGCTTTCTTT
.	TRBV19	.	TRBJ1-2	CASSMGVPYGYTF	TGTGCCAGTAGTATGGGAGTCCCCTATGGCTACACCTTC
.	TRBV9	.	TRBJ1-5	CASSPRGGNQPQHF	TGTGCCAGCAGCCCACGGGGGGGCAATCAGCCCCAGCATTTT
.	TRBV7-2	TRBD2	TRBJ2-7	CASLLAGGYEQYF	TGTGCCAGCTTACTAGCGGGGGGTTACGAGCAGTACTTC
once	TRBV14	.	TRBJ2-5	CASSKRTGSLQETQYF	TGTGCCAGCAGCAAGCGCACAGGGTCCCTCCAAGAGACCCAGTACTTC
.	TRBV6-5	TRBD2	TRBJ2-1	CASRGLAGVREQFF	TGTGCCAGCAGGGGACTAGCGGGAGTCAGGGAGCAGTTCTTC
.	TRBV10-2	TRBD1	TRBJ1-1	CASSESGTGFTEAFF	TGCGCCAGCAGTGAGTCAGGGACAGGGTTCACTGAAGCTTTCTTT
.	TRBV27	.	TRBJ1-2	CASSSHSDRSGYTF	TGTGCCAGCAGTTCCCACAGCGACAGGTCTGGCTACACCTTC
few	TRBV2	TRBD2	TRBJ2-1	CASSVGLATYNEQFF	TGTGCCAGCAGTGTCGGACTAGCCACCTACAATGAGCAGTTCTTC
.	TRBV5-1	TRBD1	TRBJ1-6	CASSFRDSKSYNSPLHF	TGCGCCAGCAGCTTCCGGGACAGTAAATCCTATAATTCACCCCTCCACTTT
.	TRBV5-6	.	TRBJ1-2	CASSEGGNYGYTF	TGTGCCAGCAGCGAGGGAGGTAACTATGGCTACACCTTC
.	TRBV13	TRBD1	TRBJ1-1	CASSKGTEEAFF	TGTGCCAGCAGCAAAGGGACAGAAGAAGCTTTCTTT
.	TRBV5-4	.	TRBJ2-5	CASSPEGYRETQYF	TGTGCCAGCAGCCCCGAGGGCTATCGGGAGACCCAGTACTTC
.	TRBV5-1	TRBD1	TRBJ1-1	CASSSEPTGMNTEAFF	TGCGCCAGCAGCTCGGAACCGACAGGGATGAACACTGAAGCTTTCTTT
.	TRBV6-6	.	TRBJ2-2	CASSRGTGSAGELFF	TGTGCCAGCAGTAGAGGTACAGGGTCGGCCGGGGAGCTGTTTTTT
few	TRBV4-3	.	TRBJ1-6	CASSQEKGAPLHF	TGCGCCAGCAGCCAAGAAAAAGGAGCACCCCTCCACTTT
.	TRBV28	TRBD1	TRBJ1-3	CASRFKGTRDSSGNTIYF	TGTGCCAGCAGGTTCAAAGGGACCCGGGACAGCTCTGGAAACACCATATATTTT
.	TRBV19	.	TRBJ1-5	CASTPGPRGNQPQHF	TGTGCCAGTACCCCGGGGCCCAGGGGTAATCAGCCCCAGCATTTT
.	TRBV28	.	TRBJ1-2	CASSLNDLAGIDYGYTF	TGTGCCAGCAGTTTAAACGATCTGGCAGGGATTGATTATGGCTACACCTTC
.	TRBV30	.	TRBJ1-6	CAWSVRGDNSPLHF	TGTGCCTGGAGTGTCCGGGGGGATAATTCACCCCTCCACTTT